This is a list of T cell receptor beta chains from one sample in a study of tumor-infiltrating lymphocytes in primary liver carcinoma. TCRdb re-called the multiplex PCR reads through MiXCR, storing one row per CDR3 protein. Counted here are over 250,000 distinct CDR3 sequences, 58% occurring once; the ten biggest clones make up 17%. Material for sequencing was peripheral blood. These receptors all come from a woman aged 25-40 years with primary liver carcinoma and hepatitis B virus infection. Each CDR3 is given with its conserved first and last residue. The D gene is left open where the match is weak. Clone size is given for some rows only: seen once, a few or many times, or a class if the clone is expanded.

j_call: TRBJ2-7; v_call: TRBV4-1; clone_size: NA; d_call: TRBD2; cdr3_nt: TGCGCCAGCAGCGCCTCCGGGACTAGCGGCTCCGAGCAGTACTTC; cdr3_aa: CASSASGTSGSEQYF
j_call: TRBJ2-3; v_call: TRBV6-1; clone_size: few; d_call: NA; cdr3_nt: TGTGCCAGCACGTTGCAGGGTCCTAGCACAGATACGCAGTATTTT; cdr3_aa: CASTLQGPSTDTQYF
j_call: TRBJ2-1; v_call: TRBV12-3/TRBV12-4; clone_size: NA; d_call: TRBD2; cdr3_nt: TGTGCCAGCAGTTATCCAGCGGGAGGCAATGAGCGGTTCTTC; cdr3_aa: CASSYPAGGNERFF
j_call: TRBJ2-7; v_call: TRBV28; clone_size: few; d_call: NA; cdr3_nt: TGTGCCAGCAGTTATCAGGGTCTGGGGATATACGAGCAGTACTTC; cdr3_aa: CASSYQGLGIYEQYF
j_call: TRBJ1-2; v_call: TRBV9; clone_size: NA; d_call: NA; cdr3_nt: TGTGCCAGCAGCGCCCCTGGGGCGGCTAACTATGGCTACACCTTC; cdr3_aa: CASSAPGAANYGYTF
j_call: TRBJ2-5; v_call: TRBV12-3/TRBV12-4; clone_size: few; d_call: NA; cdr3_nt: TGTGCCAGCAGTCCCCAGGGTGCAGGATCGGTGACCCAGTACTTC; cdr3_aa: CASSPQGAGSVTQYF
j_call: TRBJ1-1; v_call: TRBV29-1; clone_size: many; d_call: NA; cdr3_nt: TGCAGCGCTTATCCGACAGTGTCCTATGGTGAAGCTTTCTTT; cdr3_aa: CSAYPTVSYGEAFF
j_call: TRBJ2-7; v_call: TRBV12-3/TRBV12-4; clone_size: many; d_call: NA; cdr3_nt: TGTGCCAGCAGTTTAGGTGGACAGTCCTACGAGCAGTACTTC; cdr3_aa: CASSLGGQSYEQYF
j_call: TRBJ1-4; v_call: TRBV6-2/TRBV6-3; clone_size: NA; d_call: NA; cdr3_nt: TGTGGCAGCAGTTTGGACAGTAATGAAAAACTGTTTTTT; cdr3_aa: CGSSLDSNEKLFF
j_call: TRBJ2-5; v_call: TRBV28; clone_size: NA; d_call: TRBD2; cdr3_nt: TGTGCCAGCAGTTATGTAGCGGGAGGCGTGGAGACCCAGTACTTC; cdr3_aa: CASSYVAGGVETQYF
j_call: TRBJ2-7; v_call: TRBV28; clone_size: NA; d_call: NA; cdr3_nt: TGTGCCAGCAGCTGGGGGCCCCTACGGGAACAGTACTTC; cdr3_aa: CASSWGPLREQYF
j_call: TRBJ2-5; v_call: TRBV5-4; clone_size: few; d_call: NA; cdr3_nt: TGTGCCAGCAGCAAGGGGGGGGAGACCCAGTACTTC; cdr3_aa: CASSKGGETQYF
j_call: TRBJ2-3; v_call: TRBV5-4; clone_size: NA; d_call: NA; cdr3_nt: TGTGCCAGCAGCCCTGGGGTGGGGCACGCTACAGATACGCAGTATTTT; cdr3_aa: CASSPGVGHATDTQYF
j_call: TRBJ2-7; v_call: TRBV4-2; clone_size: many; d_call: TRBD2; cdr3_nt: TGTGCCAGCAGCCAGGAGAGAATAGCGGGGTACGAGCAGTACTTC; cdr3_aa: CASSQERIAGYEQYF
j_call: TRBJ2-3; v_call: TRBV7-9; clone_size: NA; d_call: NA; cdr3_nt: TGTGCCAGCAGCTTCACCCAGACAGCGAAGCGGGGCACAGATACGCAGTATTTT; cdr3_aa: CASSFTQTAKRGTDTQYF
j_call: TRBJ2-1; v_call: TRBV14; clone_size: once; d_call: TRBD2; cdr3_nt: TGTGCCAGCAGCCATAAAGAGAGCGGGGGGTGGAACGGGCAGTTCTTC; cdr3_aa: CASSHKESGGWNGQFF
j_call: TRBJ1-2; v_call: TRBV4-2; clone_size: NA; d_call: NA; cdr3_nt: TGTGCCACCTACGTTCCTAACTATGGCTACACCTTC; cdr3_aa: CATYVPNYGYTF
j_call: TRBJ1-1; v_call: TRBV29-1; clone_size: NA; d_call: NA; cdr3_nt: TGCAGCGCTACCCCCTGGGGCTTGAACACTGAAGCTCTCTTT; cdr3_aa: CSATPWGLNTEALF
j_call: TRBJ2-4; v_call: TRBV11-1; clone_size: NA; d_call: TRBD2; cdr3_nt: TGTGTCAGAAGCTTTCCCGGGACTAGCGGGACCAAAAACATTCAGTACTTC; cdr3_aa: CVRSFPGTSGTKNIQYF
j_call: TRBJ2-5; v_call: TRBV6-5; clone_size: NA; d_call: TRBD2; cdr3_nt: TGTGCCAGCAGTGGAAAGAGCGGGAGATTCGAGACCCAGTACTTC; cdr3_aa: CASSGKSGRFETQYF
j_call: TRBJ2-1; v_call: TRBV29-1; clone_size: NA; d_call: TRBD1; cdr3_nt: TGCAGCGTCAAGGGACAGCACAAGCAGTTCTTC; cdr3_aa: CSVKGQHKQFF
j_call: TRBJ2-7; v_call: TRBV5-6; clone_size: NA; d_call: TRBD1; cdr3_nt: TGTGCCAGCGCCTCAGAGACAGGGTCTGGCGAGCAGTACTTC; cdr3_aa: CASASETGSGEQYF
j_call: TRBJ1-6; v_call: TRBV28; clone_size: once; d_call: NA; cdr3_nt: TGTGCCAACACCGATACACGATCACCCCTCCACTTT; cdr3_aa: CANTDTRSPLHF
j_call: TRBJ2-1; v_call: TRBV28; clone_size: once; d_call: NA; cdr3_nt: TGTGCCAGCTTACCCCCAGCTGGCTCCTACAATGAGCAGTTCTTC; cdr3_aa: CASLPPAGSYNEQFF
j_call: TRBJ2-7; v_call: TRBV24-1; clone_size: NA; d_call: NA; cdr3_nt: TGTGCCACCAGTAACTCAAGTCCAGAGAATCCCTACGAGCAGTACTTC; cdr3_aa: CATSNSSPENPYEQYF
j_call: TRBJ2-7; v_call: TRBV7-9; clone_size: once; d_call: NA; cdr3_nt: TGTGCCAGCAGTCCTTTAGGGACCACCGGTAACGAGCAGTACTTC; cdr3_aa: CASSPLGTTGNEQYF
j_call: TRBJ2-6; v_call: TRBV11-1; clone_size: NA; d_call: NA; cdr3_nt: TGTGCCAGCAGCTTACTGAGTTCGAGGGGGGCAACCGGGGCCAACATCCTGGCTTTC; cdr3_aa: CASSLLSSRGATGANILAF
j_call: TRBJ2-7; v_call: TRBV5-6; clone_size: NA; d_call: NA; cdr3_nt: TGTGCCAGCAGCTTTCTCGTTGACGCCTCCTATGAGCAGTACTTC; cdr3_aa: CASSFLVDASYEQYF
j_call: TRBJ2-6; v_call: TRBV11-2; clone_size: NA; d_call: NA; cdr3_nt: TGTGCCAACAGCTTGGGGATTAGTTCTGGGGCCAACGTCCTGACTTTC; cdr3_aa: CANSLGISSGANVLTF
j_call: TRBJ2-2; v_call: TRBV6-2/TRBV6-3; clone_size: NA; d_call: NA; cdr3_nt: TGTGCCAGCCACCCAATTGGGCAAGAGCTAGCAGAAAACACCGGGGAGCTGTTTTTT; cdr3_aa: CASHPIGQELAENTGELFF
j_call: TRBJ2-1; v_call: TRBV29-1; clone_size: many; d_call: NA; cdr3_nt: TGCAGCGTTGAATGGAACAATGAGCAGTTCTTC; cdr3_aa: CSVEWNNEQFF
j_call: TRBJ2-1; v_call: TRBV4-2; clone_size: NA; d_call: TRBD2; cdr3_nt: TGTGCCAGCAGCCGGGGACTAGCGGGGTGCTACAATGAGCAGTTCTTC; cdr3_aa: CASSRGLAGCYNEQFF
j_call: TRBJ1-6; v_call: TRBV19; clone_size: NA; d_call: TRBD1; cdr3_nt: TGTGCCAGTAGTACCCCCGGGACAGGCCTTCGATCCCTCCACTTT; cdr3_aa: CASSTPGTGLRSLHF
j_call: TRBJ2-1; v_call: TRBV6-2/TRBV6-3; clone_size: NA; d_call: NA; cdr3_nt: TGTGCCAGTAGCGCCAGCTACCCTTCCTACAATGAGCAGTTCTTC; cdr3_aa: CASSASYPSYNEQFF
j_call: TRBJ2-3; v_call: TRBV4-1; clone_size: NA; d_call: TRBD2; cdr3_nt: TGCGCCAGCAGCCAAGATAACGGACTAGTGGAAGGTACGCAGTATTTT; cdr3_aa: CASSQDNGLVEGTQYF
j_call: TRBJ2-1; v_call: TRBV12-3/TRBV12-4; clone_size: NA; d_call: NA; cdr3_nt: TGTGCCAGCAGGTTACTAGTGGGAGTAGGTAATGAGCAGTTCTTC; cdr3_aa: CASRLLVGVGNEQFF
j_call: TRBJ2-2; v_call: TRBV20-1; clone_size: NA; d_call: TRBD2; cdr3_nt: TGCAGTGCTAGAGAGGCTAGCGGCCCCAACACCGGGGAGCTGTTTTTT; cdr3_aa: CSAREASGPNTGELFF
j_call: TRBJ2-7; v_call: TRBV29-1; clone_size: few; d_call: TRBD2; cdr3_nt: TGCAGCGTCTGGGGAGGGGTGGAGCAGTACTTC; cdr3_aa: CSVWGGVEQYF
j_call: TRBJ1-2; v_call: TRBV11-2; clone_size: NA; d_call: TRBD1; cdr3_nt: TGTGCCGGCAACCTCACCCCCGGGACAGGACTTGGCTATGGCTACACCTTC; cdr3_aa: CAGNLTPGTGLGYGYTF
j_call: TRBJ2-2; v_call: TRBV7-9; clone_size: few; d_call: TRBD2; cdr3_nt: TGTGCCAGCAGCTCCCCTGGGCGGGAGCGAACCTTCGGGGAGCTGTTTTTT; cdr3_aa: CASSSPGRERTFGELFF
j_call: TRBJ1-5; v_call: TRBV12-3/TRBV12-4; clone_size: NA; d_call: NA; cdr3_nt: TGTGCCTGCAGTTTAAGCCCGACTCTAAAGGCGAATCAGCCCCAGCATTTT; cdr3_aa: CACSLSPTLKANQPQHF
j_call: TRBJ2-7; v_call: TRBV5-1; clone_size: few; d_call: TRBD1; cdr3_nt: TGCGCCAGCAGCGGGAGGCGGGACAGGATCTACGAGCAGTACTTC; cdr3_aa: CASSGRRDRIYEQYF
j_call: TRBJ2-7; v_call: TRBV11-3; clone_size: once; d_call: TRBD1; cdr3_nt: TGTGCCAGGAGCGACAGGGGCAGACACGAACAGTACTTC; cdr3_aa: CARSDRGRHEQYF
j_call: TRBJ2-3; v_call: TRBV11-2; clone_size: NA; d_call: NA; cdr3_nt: TGTGACAGCACCTTCAAGGGAGATACGCAGTATTTT; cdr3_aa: CDSTFKGDTQYF
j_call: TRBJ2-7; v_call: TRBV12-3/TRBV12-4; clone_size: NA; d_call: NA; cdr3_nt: TGTGCCAGCAGTTTGGAATACTCCTACGAGCAGCACTTC; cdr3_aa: CASSLEYSYEQHF
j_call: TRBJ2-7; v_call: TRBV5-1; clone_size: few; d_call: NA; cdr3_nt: TGCGCCAGCAGAGAGGCCCCCAGTAGCTCCTACGAGCAGTACTTC; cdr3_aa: CASREAPSSSYEQYF
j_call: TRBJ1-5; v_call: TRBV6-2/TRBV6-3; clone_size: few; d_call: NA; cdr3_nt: TGTGCCAGCAGACCAGGATTTGACAATCAGCCCCAGCATTTT; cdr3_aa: CASRPGFDNQPQHF